This T cell receptor beta chain was recorded in a study of T-cell reconstitution after alpha-beta-depleted transplantation in children. Unique molecular identifiers were incorporated into the prepared TCRbeta library. TCRdb analysed the PCR reads with MiXCR anew, one entry per CDR3 protein. The table lists hundreds of thousands of distinct CDR3 sequences, around 9.6% of them singletons. This TCR was sampled from a human donor who donated a stem cell graft to a child with SCID. The specimen was PBMCs from the stem cell graft donor, collected from the stem cell graft.

The CDR3 is CSAGLVEETQYF. In DNA, the CDR3 is TGCAGTGCAGGGCTCGTGGAGGAGACCCAGTACTTC. The rearrangement uses TRBV20-1 and TRBJ2-5; D not resolved. Germline V gene data show CDR1 as DFQATT and CDR2 as SNEGSKA (reference sequence). CDR3 size: 12 residues. The V end lost 6 bases, the J end lost 5 bases, and 13 bases lay between the germline ends.